The present T cell receptor beta chain was sequenced within a study of identifying expanded T cells in peripheral blood. Assay used: immunoSEQ multiplex PCR; TCRdb lists only in-frame clones, some missing. Among under 150,000 clones, approximately 86% were seen once, and the ten largest hold around 8.2%. Collection occurred without any documented infections or immune events in donors. Germline-derived CDR1 and CDR2 are MNHEY and SVGAGI. V gave up 5 bases and J gave up 4 bases; unmatched junction bases: 2. The CDR3 is made up of 13 amino acids. Study results and limitations: Technical replicates showed roughly 1.2 changed clones; two weeks about 16; four weeks 19. Variance in clone template counts between roughly two-week samples significantly increased with total template count across all healthy donors.

In regard to this clone: What it binds is not known.

The clonotype comes from a person aged 18 to 75 in good health. Sequencing was carried out using blood. The V call is TRBV6-5, the J call TRBJ1-2; 9 bases are a match to TRBD1. The DNA of the CDR3 is TGTGCCAGCAGTACACAGGGGGCCTATGGCTACACCTTC. Translated, it gives CASSTQGAYGYTF.